This T cell receptor (beta chain) originates from a study of blood T cells in healthy people across ages. Overall study findings and caveats: Long-lived donors carried more naive CD4+ cells and greater diversity than aged donors. Unknown donor CMV status possibly confounded expanded clonotype changes.

No fewer than 5.5 micrograms of total RNA were isolated from every sample. A second PCR of about 6 to 11 cycles used a sample-barcoded 5' primer and a J-beta primer mix. Each cDNA molecule, via a template-switch adaptor with 12 random nucleotides, was tagged. TCRdb called the 5' RACE reads again in MiXCR, with one record for every CDR3 protein. The data hold 950,000 to 1,200,000 distinct CDR3 sequences, with less than 45% observed a single time. The CDR3 extends over 16 amino acids. Trimming left V 6 bases short and J 0 bases short, with 15 bases between. On this clonotype: The antigen remains undetermined.

Sequencing input: blood. This clonotype originated in a man between 18 and 35 years old in good health. The chain has TRBV12-3 or TRBV12-4 and TRBJ2-1; no clear D. CDR3 DNA: TGTGCCAGCAGAAGCTCAGGTGGTAGCTCCTACAATGAGCAGTTCTTC. Translation gives CASRSSGGSSYNEQFF.